This T cell receptor (beta chain) was sequenced for a study of T cell responses to AZD1222 COVID-19 vaccine. Study background: Pooling was applied to second doses at about 4 or about 12 weeks.

Assay: immunoSEQ multiplex PCR; the TCRdb copy retains only in-frame clones and omits some. The table shows roughly 150,000 clones, with 80% to 90% occurring only once. Trimming pared 2 bases from V and 7 bases from J, leaving 17 bases between. The germline CDR1 and CDR2 sequences are ENHRY and SYGVKD. The CDR3 runs to 16 residues. The sample was peripheral blood, taken on day 0 of AZD1222 vaccination. This receptor was identified in an adult in good health. J is TRBJ1-4 and V is TRBV10-3; no clear D gene. This CDR3 is CAISEKSGYSGEKLFF. DNA of the CDR3: TGTGCCATCAGTGAGAAATCTGGTTACTCGGGTGAAAAACTGTTTTTT.